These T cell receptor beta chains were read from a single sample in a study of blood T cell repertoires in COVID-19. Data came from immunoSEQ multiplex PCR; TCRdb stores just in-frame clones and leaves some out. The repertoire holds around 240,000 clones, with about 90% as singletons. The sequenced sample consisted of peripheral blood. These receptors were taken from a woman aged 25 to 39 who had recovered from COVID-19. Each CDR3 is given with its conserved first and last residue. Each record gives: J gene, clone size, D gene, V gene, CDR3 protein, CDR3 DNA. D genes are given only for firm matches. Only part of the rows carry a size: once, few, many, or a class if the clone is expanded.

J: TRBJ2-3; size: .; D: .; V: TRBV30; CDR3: CAWSVVGLRF; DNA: TGTGCCTGGAGTGTGGTCGGACTTCGTTTT
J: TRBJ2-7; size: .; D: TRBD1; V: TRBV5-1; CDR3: CASSLEGQGAWEQYF; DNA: TGCGCCAGCAGCTTGGAAGGACAGGGGGCTTGGGAGCAGTACTTC
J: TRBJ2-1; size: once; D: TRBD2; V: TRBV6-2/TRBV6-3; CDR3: CASSYSSSGYYEQFF; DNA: TGTGCCAGCAGTTACTCATCTAGCGGGTATTATGAGCAGTTCTTC
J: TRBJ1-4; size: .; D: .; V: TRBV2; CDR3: CASSEYGAGLNEKLFF; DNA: TGTGCCAGCAGTGAATATGGGGCAGGGCTTAATGAAAAACTGTTTTTT
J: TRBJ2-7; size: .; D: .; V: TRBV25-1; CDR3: CASSEVGGYEQYF; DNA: TGTGCCAGCAGTGAGGTGGGGGGATACGAGCAGTACTTC
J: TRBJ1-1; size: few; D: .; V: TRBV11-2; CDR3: CASSLDLGRVEAFF; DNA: TGTGCCAGCAGCTTAGATCTAGGGAGGGTTGAAGCTTTCTTT
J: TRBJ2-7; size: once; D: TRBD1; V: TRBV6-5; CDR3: CASSVGTGRHYEQYF; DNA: TGTGCCAGCAGCGTTGGGACAGGGAGACACTACGAGCAGTACTTC
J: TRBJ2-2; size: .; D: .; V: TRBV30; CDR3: CAWNYRVGTGELFF; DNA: TGTGCCTGGAACTACAGGGTTGGTACCGGGGAGCTGTTTTTT
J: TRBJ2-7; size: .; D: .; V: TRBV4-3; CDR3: CASSQARGPYEQYF; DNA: TGCGCCAGCAGCCAAGCCAGGGGCCCCTACGAGCAGTACTTC
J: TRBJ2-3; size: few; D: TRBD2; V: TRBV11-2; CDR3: CASSFRLAGVTDTQYF; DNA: TGTGCCAGCAGTTTCCGGCTAGCGGGGGTCACAGATACGCAGTATTTT
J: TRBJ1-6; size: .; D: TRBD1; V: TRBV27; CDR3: CASRERTGGFGSRYNSPLHF; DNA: TGTGCCAGCAGGGAACGGACAGGGGGCTTCGGTAGTCGGTATAATTCACCCCTCCACTTT
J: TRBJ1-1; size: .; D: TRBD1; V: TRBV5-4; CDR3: CASSFNRGNTEAFF; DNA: TGTGCCAGCAGCTTTAACAGGGGAAACACTGAAGCTTTCTTT
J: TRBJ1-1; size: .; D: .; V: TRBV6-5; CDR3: CASSFYKDGGVGAFF; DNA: TGTGCCAGCAGTTTTTATAAGGACGGCGGGGTAGGAGCTTTCTTT
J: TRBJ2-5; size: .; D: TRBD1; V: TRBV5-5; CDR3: CASSLATGGGQETQYF; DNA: TGTGCCAGCAGCTTGGCTACAGGGGGAGGCCAAGAGACCCAGTACTTC
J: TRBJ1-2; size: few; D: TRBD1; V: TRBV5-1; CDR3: CASSQDRVNYGYTF; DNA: TGCGCCAGCAGCCAGGACAGGGTTAACTATGGCTACACCTTC
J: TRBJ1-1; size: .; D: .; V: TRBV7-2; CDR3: CASSLRSGTVNTEAFF; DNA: TGTGCCAGCAGCTTACGATCCGGCACAGTGAACACTGAAGCTTTCTTT
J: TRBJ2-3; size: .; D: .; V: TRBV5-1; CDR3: CASSFSGKTTDTQYF; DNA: TGCGCCAGCAGCTTTAGCGGAAAGACCACAGATACGCAGTATTTT
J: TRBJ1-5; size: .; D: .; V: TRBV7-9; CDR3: CASSSHRDNQPQHF; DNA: TGTGCCAGCAGCTCACACAGAGACAATCAGCCCCAGCATTTT
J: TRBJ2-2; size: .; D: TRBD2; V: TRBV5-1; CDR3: CASSPVPGLAGNTGELFF; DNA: TGCGCCAGCAGCCCGGTCCCGGGACTAGCGGGGAACACCGGGGAGCTGTTTTTT
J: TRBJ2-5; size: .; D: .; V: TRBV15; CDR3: CATSTSGAGETQYF; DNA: TGTGCCACCAGCACCTCCGGGGCGGGGGAGACCCAGTACTTC
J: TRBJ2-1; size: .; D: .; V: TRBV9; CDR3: CASSQALNNEQFF; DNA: TGTGCCAGCAGTCAGGCTTTGAACAATGAGCAGTTCTTC
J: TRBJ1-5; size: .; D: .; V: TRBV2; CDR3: CASSEGQVGNQPQHF; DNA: TGTGCCAGCAGTGAAGGTCAGGTGGGCAATCAGCCCCAGCATTTT
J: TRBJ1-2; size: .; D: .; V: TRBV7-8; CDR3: CASSLENRAYGYTF; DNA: TGTGCCAGCAGCTTAGAAAACAGGGCCTATGGCTACACCTTC
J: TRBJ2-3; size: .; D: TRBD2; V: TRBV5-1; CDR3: CASKTSGGLTDTQYF; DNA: TGCGCCAGCAAGACTAGCGGGGGCCTCACAGATACGCAGTATTTT
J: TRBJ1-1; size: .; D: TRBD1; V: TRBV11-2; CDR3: CASSLGTGRETEAFF; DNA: TGTGCCAGCAGCTTAGGGACAGGGAGGGAGACTGAAGCTTTCTTT
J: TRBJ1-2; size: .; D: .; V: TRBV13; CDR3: CASSSRGRAYGYTF; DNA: TGTGCCAGCAGCTCCCGGGGGAGAGCCTATGGCTACACCTTC
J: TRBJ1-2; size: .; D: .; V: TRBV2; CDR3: CASRMTGPGTF; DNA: TGTGCCAGCAGAATGACAGGTCCGGGCACCTTC
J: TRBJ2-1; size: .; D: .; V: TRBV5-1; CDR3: CASSLGDSVYNEQFF; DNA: TGCGCCAGCAGCTTGGGAGACAGTGTCTACAATGAGCAGTTCTTC
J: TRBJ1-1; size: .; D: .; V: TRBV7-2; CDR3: CASSSLDQGTEAFF; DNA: TGTGCCAGCAGCTCTCTGGACCAGGGGACTGAAGCTTTCTTT
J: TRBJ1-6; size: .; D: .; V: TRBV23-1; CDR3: CASYVIIEARPSPLHF; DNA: TGCGCCAGCTACGTCATAATTGAGGCCCGGCCTTCACCCCTCCACTTT
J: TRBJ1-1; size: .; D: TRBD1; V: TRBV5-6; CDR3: CASSLTQGFNTEAFF; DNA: TGTGCCAGCAGCTTAACACAGGGGTTTAACACTGAAGCTTTCTTT
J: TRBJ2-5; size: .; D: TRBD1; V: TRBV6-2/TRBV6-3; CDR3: CASSPGQGVQETQYF; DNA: TGTGCCAGCAGTCCGGGACAGGGTGTACAAGAGACCCAGTACTTC
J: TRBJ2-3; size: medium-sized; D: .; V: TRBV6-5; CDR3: CASSLAGEFVDTQYF; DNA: TGTGCCAGCAGCCTCGCGGGCGAATTCGTAGATACGCAGTATTTT
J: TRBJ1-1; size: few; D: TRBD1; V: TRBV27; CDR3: CASSVTQGAGEAFF; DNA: TGTGCCAGCAGTGTAACACAGGGGGCGGGTGAAGCTTTCTTT
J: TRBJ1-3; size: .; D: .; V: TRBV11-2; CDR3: CASSLDLESNSLSGNTIYF; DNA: TGTGCCAGCAGCTTAGATCTCGAGAGTAACAGTCTCTCTGGAAACACCATATATTTT
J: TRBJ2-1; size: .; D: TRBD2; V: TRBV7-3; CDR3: CASSLLAGSYNEQFF; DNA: TGTGCCAGCAGCTTACTAGCGGGCTCCTACAATGAGCAGTTCTTC
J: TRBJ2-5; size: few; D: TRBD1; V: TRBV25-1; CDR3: CASIGQGGTQYF; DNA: TGTGCCAGCATCGGACAGGGCGGGACCCAGTACTTC
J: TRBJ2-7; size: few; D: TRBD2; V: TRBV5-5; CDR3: CASSLRPTSGYEQYF; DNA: TGTGCCAGCAGCTTGAGACCGACTAGCGGCTACGAGCAGTACTTC
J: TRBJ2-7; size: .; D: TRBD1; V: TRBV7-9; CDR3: CASSLTGAPYEQYF; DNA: TGTGCCAGCAGCTTGACAGGGGCACCCTACGAGCAGTACTTC
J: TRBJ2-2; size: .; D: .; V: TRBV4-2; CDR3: CASSQFVPGTNTGELFF; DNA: TGTGCCAGCAGCCAGTTTGTGCCGGGGACGAACACCGGGGAGCTGTTTTTT
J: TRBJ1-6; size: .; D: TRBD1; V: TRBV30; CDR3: CAWSTGTANSPLHF; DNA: TGTGCCTGGAGTACAGGGACAGCCAATTCACCCCTCCACTTT
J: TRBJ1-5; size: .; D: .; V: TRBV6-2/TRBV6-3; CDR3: CASSYLTYSNQPQHF; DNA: TGTGCCAGCAGTTACTTAACTTATAGCAATCAGCCCCAGCATTTT
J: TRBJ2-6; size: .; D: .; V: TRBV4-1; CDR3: CASSQHRAGANVLTF; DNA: TGCGCCAGCAGCCAACACAGGGCTGGGGCCAACGTCCTGACTTTC
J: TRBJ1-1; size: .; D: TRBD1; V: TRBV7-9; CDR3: CASSLTGATEAFF; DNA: TGTGCCAGCAGCCTCACAGGGGCGACTGAAGCTTTCTTT
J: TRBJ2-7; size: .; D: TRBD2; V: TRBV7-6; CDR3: CASSFRLAGGPGDEQYF; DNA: TGTGCCAGCAGCTTCCGGTTAGCGGGGGGGCCTGGGGACGAGCAGTACTTC
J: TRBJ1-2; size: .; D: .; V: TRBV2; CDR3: CASRPDSNYGYTF; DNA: TGTGCCAGCCGACCGGACAGTAACTATGGCTACACCTTC
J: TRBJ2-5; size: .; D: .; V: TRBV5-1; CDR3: CASSFNRDWYF; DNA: TGCGCCAGCAGCTTTAACCGGGACTGGTACTTC
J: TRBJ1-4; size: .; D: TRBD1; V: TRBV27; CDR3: CASSSSGGSNEKLFF; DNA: TGTGCCAGCAGTTCCTCAGGGGGTTCTAATGAAAAACTGTTTTTT
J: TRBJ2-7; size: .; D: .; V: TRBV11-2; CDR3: CASSLFGDIYEQYF; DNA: TGTGCCAGCAGCTTATTCGGGGACATTTACGAGCAGTACTTC
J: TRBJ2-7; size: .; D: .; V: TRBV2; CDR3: CASRGGDYEQYF; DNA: TGTGCCAGCCGCGGAGGGGACTACGAGCAGTACTTC
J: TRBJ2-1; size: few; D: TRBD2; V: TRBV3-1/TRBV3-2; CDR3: CASSQGGGATYNEQFF; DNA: TGTGCCAGCAGCCAAGGCGGGGGGGCGACCTACAATGAGCAGTTCTTC
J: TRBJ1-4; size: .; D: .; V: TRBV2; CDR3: CASSVRQTTNEKLFF; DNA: TGTGCCAGCAGTGTGAGGCAGACAACTAATGAAAAACTGTTTTTT